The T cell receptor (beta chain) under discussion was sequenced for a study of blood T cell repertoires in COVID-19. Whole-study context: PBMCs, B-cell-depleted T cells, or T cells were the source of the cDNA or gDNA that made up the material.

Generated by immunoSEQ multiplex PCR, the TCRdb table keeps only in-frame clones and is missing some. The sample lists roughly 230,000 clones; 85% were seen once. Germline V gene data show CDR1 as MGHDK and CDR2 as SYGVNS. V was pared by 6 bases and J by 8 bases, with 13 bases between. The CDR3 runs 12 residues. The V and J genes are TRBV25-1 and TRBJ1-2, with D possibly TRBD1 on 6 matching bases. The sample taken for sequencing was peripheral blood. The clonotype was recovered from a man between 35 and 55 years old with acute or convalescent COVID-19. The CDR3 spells CASRDSFQGYTF. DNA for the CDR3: TGTGCCAGCAGGGACAGTTTTCAAGGCTACACCTTC.